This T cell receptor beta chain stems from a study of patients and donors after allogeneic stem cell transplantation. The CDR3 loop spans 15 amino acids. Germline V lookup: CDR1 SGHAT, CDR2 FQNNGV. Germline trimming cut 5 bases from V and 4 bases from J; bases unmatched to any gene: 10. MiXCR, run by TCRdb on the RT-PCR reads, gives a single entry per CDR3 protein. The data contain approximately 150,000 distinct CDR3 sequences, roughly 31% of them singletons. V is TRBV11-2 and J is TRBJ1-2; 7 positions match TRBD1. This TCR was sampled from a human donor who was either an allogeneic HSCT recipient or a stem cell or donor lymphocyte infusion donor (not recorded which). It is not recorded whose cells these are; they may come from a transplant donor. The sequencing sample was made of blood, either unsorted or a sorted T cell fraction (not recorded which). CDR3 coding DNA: TGTGCCAGCAGCGGTACAGGGGATCTAGGCTATGGCTACACCTTC. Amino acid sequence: CASSGTGDLGYGYTF.